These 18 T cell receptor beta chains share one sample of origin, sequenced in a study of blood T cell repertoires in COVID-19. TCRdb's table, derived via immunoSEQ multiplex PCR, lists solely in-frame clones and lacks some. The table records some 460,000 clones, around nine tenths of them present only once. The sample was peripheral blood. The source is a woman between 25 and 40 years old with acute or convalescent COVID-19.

The CDR3 here is CASSLLSGGGKDTQYF. The DNA for the CDR3 is TGTGCCAGCAGCTTGCTTAGCGGGGGAGGGAAAGATACGCAGTATTTT. The chain joins TRBV6-6 to TRBJ2-3; TRBD2 aligns across 9 bases. The CDR3 loop spans 16 amino acids. Germline CDR1 and CDR2: MNHNY and SVGAGI (reference sequence). With 6 bases clipped from V and 5 bases from J, the junction kept 12 bases outside the gene matches.

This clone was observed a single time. The CDR3 DNA follows: TGTGCCAGCAGTTACGGGGGCACATACACCGGGGAGCTGTTTTTT. This sequence encodes CASSYGGTYTGELFF. This chain connects TRBV6-5 to TRBJ2-2; TRBD1 is a possible D gene (6 bases). This CDR3 contains 15 residues. V gave up 2 bases and J gave up 3 bases, with 10 bases separating them. Germline values: CDR1 MNHEY, CDR2 SVGAGI.

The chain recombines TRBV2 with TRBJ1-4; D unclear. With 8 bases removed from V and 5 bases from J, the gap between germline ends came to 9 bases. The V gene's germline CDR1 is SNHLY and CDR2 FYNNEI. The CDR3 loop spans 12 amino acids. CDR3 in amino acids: CASEGRNEKLFF. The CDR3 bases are TGTGCCAGCGAGGGCCGAAATGAAAAACTGTTTTTT.

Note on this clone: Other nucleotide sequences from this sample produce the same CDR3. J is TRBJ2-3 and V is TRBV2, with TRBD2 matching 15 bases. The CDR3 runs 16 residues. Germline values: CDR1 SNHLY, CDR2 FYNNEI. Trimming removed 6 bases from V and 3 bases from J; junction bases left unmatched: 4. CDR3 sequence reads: CASRRTSGGATDTQYF. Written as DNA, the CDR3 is TGTGCCAGCAGGCGGACTAGCGGGGGGGCGACAGATACGCAGTATTTT.

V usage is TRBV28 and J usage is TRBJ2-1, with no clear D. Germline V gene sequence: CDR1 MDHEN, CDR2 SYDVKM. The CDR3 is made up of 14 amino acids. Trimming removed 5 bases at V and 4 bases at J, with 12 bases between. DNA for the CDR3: TGTGCCAGCAGTCCCCCGCGGATGTACAATGAGCAGTTCTTC. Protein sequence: CASSPPRMYNEQFF.

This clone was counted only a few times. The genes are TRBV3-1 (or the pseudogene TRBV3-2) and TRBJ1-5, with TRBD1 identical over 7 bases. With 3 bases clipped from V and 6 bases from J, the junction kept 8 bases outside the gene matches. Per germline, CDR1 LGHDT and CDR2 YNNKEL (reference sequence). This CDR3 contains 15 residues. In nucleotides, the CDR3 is TGTGCCAGCAGCCACCAGGGGGTTATGGGTCAGCCCCAGCATTTT. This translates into CASSHQGVMGQPQHF.

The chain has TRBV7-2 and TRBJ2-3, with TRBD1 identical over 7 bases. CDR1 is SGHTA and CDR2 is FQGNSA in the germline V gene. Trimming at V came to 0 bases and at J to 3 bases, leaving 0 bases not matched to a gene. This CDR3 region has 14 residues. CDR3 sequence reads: CASSLATGTDTQYF. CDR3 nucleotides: TGTGCCAGCAGCTTAGCGACAGGGACAGATACGCAGTATTTT.

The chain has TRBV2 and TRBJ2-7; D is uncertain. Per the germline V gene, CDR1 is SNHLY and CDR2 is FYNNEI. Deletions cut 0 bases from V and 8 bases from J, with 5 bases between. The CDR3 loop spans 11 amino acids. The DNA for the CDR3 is TGTGCCAGCAGTGAAGCCACAAAGCAGTACTTC. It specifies CASSEATKQYF.

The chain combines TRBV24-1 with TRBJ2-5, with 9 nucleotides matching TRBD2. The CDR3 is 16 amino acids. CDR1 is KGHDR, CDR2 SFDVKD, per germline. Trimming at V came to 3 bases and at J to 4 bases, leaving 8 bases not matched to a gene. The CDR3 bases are TGTGCCACCAGTGATGACGGACTAGCGAGAGGAGAGACCCAGTACTTC. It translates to CATSDDGLARGETQYF.

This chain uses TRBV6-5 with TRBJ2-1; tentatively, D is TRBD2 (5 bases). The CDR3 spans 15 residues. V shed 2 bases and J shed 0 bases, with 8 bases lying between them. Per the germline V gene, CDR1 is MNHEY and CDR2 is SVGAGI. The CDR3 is CASSYGGSSYNEQFF. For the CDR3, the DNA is TGTGCCAGCAGTTACGGTGGGAGCTCCTACAATGAGCAGTTCTTC.

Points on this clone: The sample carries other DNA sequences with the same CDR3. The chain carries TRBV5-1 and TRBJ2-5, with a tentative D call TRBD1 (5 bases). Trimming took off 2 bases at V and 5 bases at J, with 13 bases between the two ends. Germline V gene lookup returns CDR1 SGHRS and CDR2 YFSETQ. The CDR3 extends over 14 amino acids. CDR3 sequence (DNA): TGCGCCAGCAGCTTAGCAGGGATGGGGGAGACCCAGTACTTC. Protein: CASSLAGMGETQYF.

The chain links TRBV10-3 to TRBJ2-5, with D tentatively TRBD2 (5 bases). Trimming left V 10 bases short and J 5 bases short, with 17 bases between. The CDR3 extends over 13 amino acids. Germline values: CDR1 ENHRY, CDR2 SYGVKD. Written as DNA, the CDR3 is TGTGCCACGCCGGAGGAGGACGGGGAGACCCAGTACTTC. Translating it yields CATPEEDGETQYF.

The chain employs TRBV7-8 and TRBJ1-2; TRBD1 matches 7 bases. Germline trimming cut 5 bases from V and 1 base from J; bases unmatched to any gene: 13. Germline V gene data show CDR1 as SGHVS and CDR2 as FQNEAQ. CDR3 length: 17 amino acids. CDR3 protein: CASSIGRDRALNYGYTF. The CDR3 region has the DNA TGTGCCAGCAGCATAGGGCGGGACAGAGCACTTAACTATGGCTACACCTTC.

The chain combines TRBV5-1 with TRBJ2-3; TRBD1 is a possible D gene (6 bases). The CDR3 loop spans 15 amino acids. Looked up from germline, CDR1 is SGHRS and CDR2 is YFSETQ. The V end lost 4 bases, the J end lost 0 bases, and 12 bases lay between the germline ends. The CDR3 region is CASSLIGQSTDTQYF. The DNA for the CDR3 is TGCGCCAGCAGCCTGATTGGACAGAGCACAGATACGCAGTATTTT.

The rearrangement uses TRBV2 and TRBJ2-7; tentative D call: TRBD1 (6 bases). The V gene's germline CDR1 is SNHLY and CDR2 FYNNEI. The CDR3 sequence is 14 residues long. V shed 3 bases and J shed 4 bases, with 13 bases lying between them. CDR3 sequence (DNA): TGTGCCAGCAGTGACCCGGGACAAGATTACGAGCAGTACTTC. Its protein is CASSDPGQDYEQYF.

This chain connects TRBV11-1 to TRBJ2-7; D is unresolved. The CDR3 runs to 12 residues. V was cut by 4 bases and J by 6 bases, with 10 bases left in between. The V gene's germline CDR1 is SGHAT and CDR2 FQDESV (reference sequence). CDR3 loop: CASSSVSGEQYF. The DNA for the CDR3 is TGTGCCAGCAGCTCCGTTTCGGGCGAGCAGTACTTC.

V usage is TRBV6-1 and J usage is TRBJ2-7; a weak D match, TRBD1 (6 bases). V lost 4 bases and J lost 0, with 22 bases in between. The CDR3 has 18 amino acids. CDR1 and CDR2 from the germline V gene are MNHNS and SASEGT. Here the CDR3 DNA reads TGTGCCAGCAGTGCGGCCCTTCCCAGGGGCCGTAGCTCCTACGAGCAGTACTTC. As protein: CASSAALPRGRSSYEQYF.

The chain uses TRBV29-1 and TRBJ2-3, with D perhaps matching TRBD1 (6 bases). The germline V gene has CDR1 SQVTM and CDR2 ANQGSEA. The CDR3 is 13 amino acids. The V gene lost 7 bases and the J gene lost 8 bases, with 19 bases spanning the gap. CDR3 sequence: CSGGGDKHPTQYF. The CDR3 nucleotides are TGCAGCGGGGGTGGGGACAAGCACCCTACGCAGTATTTT.